A selection of T cell receptor beta chains follows, all from one sample in a study of blood T cell repertoires in COVID-19. Some clones are missing from TCRdb's copy, which holds only in-frame ones; the method was immunoSEQ multiplex PCR. The sample consists of some 250,000 clones, around 86% of them appearing once. The sample was PBMCs or T cells enriched from blood (not recorded which). The receptors stem from a woman between 35 and 50 years old with acute COVID-19. CDR3s include the opening cysteine and the closing phenylalanine or tryptophan. D genes are given only for firm matches. Size values are once, few and many counts, or a class for expanded clones, and some rows have none.

d_gene: -
len: 14
j_gene: TRBJ2-7
v_gene: TRBV4-1
abundance: -
CDR3nt: TGCGCCAGCAGCTGCTGGCGGGCCGCCTACGAGCAGTACTTC
CDR3aa: CASSCWRAAYEQYF

d_gene: -
len: 15
j_gene: TRBJ2-3
v_gene: TRBV6-1
abundance: -
CDR3nt: TGTGCCAGCAGTGATGGACGGGAAGAGACAGATACGCAGTATTTT
CDR3aa: CASSDGREETDTQYF

d_gene: -
len: 15
j_gene: TRBJ1-2
v_gene: TRBV7-9
abundance: -
CDR3nt: TGTGCCAGCAGCCCAAGTGGCAGGCCGAACTATGGCTACACCTTC
CDR3aa: CASSPSGRPNYGYTF

d_gene: -
len: 11
j_gene: TRBJ1-1
v_gene: TRBV27
abundance: -
CDR3nt: TGTGCCAGCCACGGAGGGGTACAAGCTTTCTTT
CDR3aa: CASHGGVQAFF

d_gene: TRBD1
len: 16
j_gene: TRBJ1-1
v_gene: TRBV9
abundance: -
CDR3nt: TGTGCCAGCAGCGTCGGGACAGGGTGGAAGAACACTGAAGCTTTCTTT
CDR3aa: CASSVGTGWKNTEAFF

d_gene: TRBD2
len: 15
j_gene: TRBJ2-1
v_gene: TRBV7-8
abundance: -
CDR3nt: TGTGCCAGCAGCACGGGACTAGCGGGTTACAATGAGCAGTTCTTC
CDR3aa: CASSTGLAGYNEQFF

d_gene: -
len: 20
j_gene: TRBJ2-6
v_gene: TRBV7-8
abundance: -
CDR3nt: TGTGCCAGCAGCCCCCGATCACATAAGATGGGGGGAGCGGGGGCCAACGTCCTGACTTTC
CDR3aa: CASSPRSHKMGGAGANVLTF

d_gene: TRBD1
len: 14
j_gene: TRBJ2-1
v_gene: TRBV6-5
abundance: -
CDR3nt: TGTGCCAGCAGTTACTCGCAGGGGGACAATGAGCAGTTCTTC
CDR3aa: CASSYSQGDNEQFF

d_gene: -
len: 15
j_gene: TRBJ2-1
v_gene: TRBV5-1
abundance: -
CDR3nt: TGCGCCAGCAGGAGAGACAGGAGCTCCTACAATGAGCAGTTCTTC
CDR3aa: CASRRDRSSYNEQFF

d_gene: -
len: 14
j_gene: TRBJ1-1
v_gene: TRBV2
abundance: -
CDR3nt: TGTGCCAGCAGTGACGGGGGGTCGAAGACTGAAGCTTTCTTT
CDR3aa: CASSDGGSKTEAFF

d_gene: TRBD1
len: 15
j_gene: TRBJ2-2
v_gene: TRBV19
abundance: -
CDR3nt: TGTGCCAGTACTTTCGCGACAGGGATCACCGGGGAGCTGTTTTTT
CDR3aa: CASTFATGITGELFF

d_gene: TRBD2
len: 17
j_gene: TRBJ2-7
v_gene: TRBV11-2
abundance: once
CDR3nt: TGTGCCAGCAGCCCCCATATACCGCTAGCGGGCTCCTACGAGCAGTACTTC
CDR3aa: CASSPHIPLAGSYEQYF

d_gene: TRBD1
len: 15
j_gene: TRBJ1-5
v_gene: TRBV6-5
abundance: -
CDR3nt: TGTGCCAGCAGTATCCTTGGGCCAGGGGGCCAGCCCCAGCATTTT
CDR3aa: CASSILGPGGQPQHF

d_gene: -
len: 13
j_gene: TRBJ2-7
v_gene: TRBV19
abundance: -
CDR3nt: TGTGCCAGTAGCGCGCAGGTCGGTGACGAGCAGTACTTC
CDR3aa: CASSAQVGDEQYF

d_gene: TRBD1
len: 13
j_gene: TRBJ1-6
v_gene: TRBV12-3/TRBV12-4
abundance: -
CDR3nt: TGTGCCAGCAAGGGGACAGAAAATTCACCCCTCCACTTT
CDR3aa: CASKGTENSPLHF

d_gene: -
len: 18
j_gene: TRBJ2-7
v_gene: TRBV5-1
abundance: -
CDR3nt: TGCGCCAGCAGCTTTTACGTCTCTTCTAGCTCCCCGGGCTACGAGCAGTACTTC
CDR3aa: CASSFYVSSSSPGYEQYF

d_gene: TRBD1
len: 15
j_gene: TRBJ1-1
v_gene: TRBV30
abundance: -
CDR3nt: TGTGCCTGGAGCCACGGGACAGGGACGAACACTGAAGCTTTCTTT
CDR3aa: CAWSHGTGTNTEAFF

d_gene: TRBD1
len: 16
j_gene: TRBJ1-6
v_gene: TRBV25-1
abundance: -
CDR3nt: TGTGCCAGCAGTGAATCCCCGGGACAGGGACTTTCACCCCTCCACTTT
CDR3aa: CASSESPGQGLSPLHF

d_gene: -
len: 14
j_gene: TRBJ1-5
v_gene: TRBV27
abundance: -
CDR3nt: TGTGCCAGCAGTTTATTGGGCAGCAATCAGCCCCAGCATTTT
CDR3aa: CASSLLGSNQPQHF

d_gene: TRBD1
len: 15
j_gene: TRBJ1-6
v_gene: TRBV15
abundance: -
CDR3nt: TGTGCCACCAGCAGACGGGACAGGGCGAGATCACCCCTCCACTTT
CDR3aa: CATSRRDRARSPLHF

d_gene: -
len: 13
j_gene: TRBJ2-5
v_gene: TRBV15
abundance: -
CDR3nt: TGTGCCACCAGCAGGAGTAGTGGAGAGACCCAGTACTTC
CDR3aa: CATSRSSGETQYF

d_gene: -
len: 15
j_gene: TRBJ1-5
v_gene: TRBV18
abundance: -
CDR3nt: TGTGCCAGCTCACCCCTACATGGAGGCAATCAGCCCCAGCATTTT
CDR3aa: CASSPLHGGNQPQHF

d_gene: TRBD2
len: 14
j_gene: TRBJ2-1
v_gene: TRBV3-1/TRBV3-2
abundance: -
CDR3nt: TGTGCCAGCAGCCCCGGGAGGGCCTACAATGAGCAGTTCTTC
CDR3aa: CASSPGRAYNEQFF

d_gene: TRBD2
len: 15
j_gene: TRBJ2-1
v_gene: TRBV6-6
abundance: -
CDR3nt: TGTGCCAGCAGCAAAGGGACTAGCGGGAGCTATGAGCAGTTCTTC
CDR3aa: CASSKGTSGSYEQFF

d_gene: TRBD1
len: 13
j_gene: TRBJ1-6
v_gene: TRBV30
abundance: -
CDR3nt: TGTGCCTGGACGACAGGGTTGAATTCACCCCTCCACTTT
CDR3aa: CAWTTGLNSPLHF

d_gene: TRBD2
len: 16
j_gene: TRBJ2-7
v_gene: TRBV11-3
abundance: -
CDR3nt: TGTGCCAGCAGCCCCCGGCCTAGCGGGAGAGACTACGAGCAGTACTTC
CDR3aa: CASSPRPSGRDYEQYF

d_gene: -
len: 15
j_gene: TRBJ2-4
v_gene: TRBV6-5
abundance: -
CDR3nt: TGTGCCAGCAGTTATGGTGGAGAATCCAAAAACATTCAGTACTTC
CDR3aa: CASSYGGESKNIQYF

d_gene: TRBD2
len: 16
j_gene: TRBJ2-7
v_gene: TRBV7-6
abundance: -
CDR3nt: TGTGCCAGCAGCGACCACGGGACTAGCGGAACCTACGAGCAGTACTTC
CDR3aa: CASSDHGTSGTYEQYF

d_gene: -
len: 12
j_gene: TRBJ2-1
v_gene: TRBV11-3
abundance: few
CDR3nt: TGTGCCAGCAGCTTGAGCTACTATGAGCAGTTCTTC
CDR3aa: CASSLSYYEQFF

d_gene: -
len: 13
j_gene: TRBJ1-2
v_gene: TRBV28
abundance: -
CDR3nt: TGTGCCAGCAGTTTTGAGGCGGGACTAGGCTACACCTTC
CDR3aa: CASSFEAGLGYTF

d_gene: -
len: 15
j_gene: TRBJ1-1
v_gene: TRBV11-3
abundance: once
CDR3nt: TGTGCCAGCAGCCCCAGAGAGGGGAGGGACACTGAAGCTTTCTTT
CDR3aa: CASSPREGRDTEAFF

d_gene: TRBD1
len: 15
j_gene: TRBJ2-2
v_gene: TRBV2
abundance: -
CDR3nt: TGTGCCAGCAGTCAACGACAGGGCCTCTCCGGGGAGCTGTTTTTT
CDR3aa: CASSQRQGLSGELFF

d_gene: TRBD2
len: 13
j_gene: TRBJ2-1
v_gene: TRBV24-1
abundance: once
CDR3nt: TGTGCCGTAGGGCTAGCGGGAGTTTATGAGCAGTTCTTC
CDR3aa: CAVGLAGVYEQFF

d_gene: -
len: 16
j_gene: TRBJ2-6
v_gene: TRBV7-9
abundance: -
CDR3nt: TGTGCCAGCACGGCAGAAAGGGGTTCTGGGGCCAACGTCCTGACTTTC
CDR3aa: CASTAERGSGANVLTF

d_gene: -
len: 15
j_gene: TRBJ1-3
v_gene: TRBV5-3
abundance: -
CDR3nt: TGTGCCAGAAGCTTCCGGGGGACCTCTGGAAACACCATATATTTT
CDR3aa: CARSFRGTSGNTIYF

d_gene: TRBD1
len: 15
j_gene: TRBJ1-3
v_gene: TRBV11-3
abundance: -
CDR3nt: TGTGCCAGCAGCCGGACAGGACCCCTAAGAAACACCATATATTTT
CDR3aa: CASSRTGPLRNTIYF

d_gene: TRBD2
len: 13
j_gene: TRBJ2-1
v_gene: TRBV13
abundance: -
CDR3nt: TGTGCCAGCAGCTTAAAACTAGCGAATGAGCAGTTCTTC
CDR3aa: CASSLKLANEQFF

d_gene: -
len: 12
j_gene: TRBJ2-7
v_gene: TRBV14
abundance: -
CDR3nt: TGTGCCAGCAGCCCGCAGGGGTACGAGCAGTACTTC
CDR3aa: CASSPQGYEQYF

d_gene: -
len: 15
j_gene: TRBJ1-5
v_gene: TRBV9
abundance: -
CDR3nt: TGTGCCAGCAGCGTAGACGGGGGGAGCAATCAGCCCCAGCATTTT
CDR3aa: CASSVDGGSNQPQHF

d_gene: -
len: 15
j_gene: TRBJ2-7
v_gene: TRBV4-1
abundance: -
CDR3nt: TGCGCCAGCAGCCTTCAAGGTGGGAGTTTCTACGAGCAGTACTTC
CDR3aa: CASSLQGGSFYEQYF

d_gene: TRBD2
len: 15
j_gene: TRBJ2-1
v_gene: TRBV12-5
abundance: -
CDR3nt: TGTGCTAGTCGTCTAGCGGCCAACTCCTACAATGAGCAGTTCTTC
CDR3aa: CASRLAANSYNEQFF

d_gene: -
len: 15
j_gene: TRBJ1-2
v_gene: TRBV11-2
abundance: -
CDR3nt: TGTGCCAGCAGCTTAGTCATTGCCGGGACAAACGGCTACACCTTC
CDR3aa: CASSLVIAGTNGYTF

d_gene: -
len: 12
j_gene: TRBJ1-1
v_gene: TRBV10-1
abundance: -
CDR3nt: TGCGCCAGCAGTGCTCCGAACACTGAAGCTTTCTTT
CDR3aa: CASSAPNTEAFF

d_gene: TRBD2
len: 14
j_gene: TRBJ2-1
v_gene: TRBV11-2
abundance: few
CDR3nt: TGTGCCAGCAGCGGACTAGCGGGATTCAATGAGCAGTTCTTC
CDR3aa: CASSGLAGFNEQFF

d_gene: -
len: 14
j_gene: TRBJ1-5
v_gene: TRBV6-1
abundance: -
CDR3nt: TGTGCCAGCAGTGAAGGGGCACCAAATCAGCCCCAGCATTTT
CDR3aa: CASSEGAPNQPQHF

d_gene: TRBD2
len: 14
j_gene: TRBJ2-1
v_gene: TRBV2
abundance: -
CDR3nt: TGTGCCAGCAGTGAGGTGCTAGCGGGACTAGAGCAGTTCTTC
CDR3aa: CASSEVLAGLEQFF

d_gene: -
len: 17
j_gene: TRBJ1-2
v_gene: TRBV5-5
abundance: -
CDR3nt: TGTGCCAGCAGCTTGGTGGGACACGACCCAGCTAACTATGGCTACACCTTC
CDR3aa: CASSLVGHDPANYGYTF

d_gene: -
len: 16
j_gene: TRBJ1-3
v_gene: TRBV6-1
abundance: -
CDR3nt: TGTGCCAGCAGTGATAGCGTTCGGGACTCTGGAAACACCATATATTTT
CDR3aa: CASSDSVRDSGNTIYF

d_gene: TRBD1
len: 16
j_gene: TRBJ1-5
v_gene: TRBV19
abundance: -
CDR3nt: TGTGCCAGTAGTGGCTCGGCGACAGGGAGCAATCAGCCCCAGCATTTT
CDR3aa: CASSGSATGSNQPQHF

d_gene: -
len: 14
j_gene: TRBJ1-3
v_gene: TRBV10-1
abundance: -
CDR3nt: TGCGCCAGCAGTGACGGAGGGTCTGGAAACACCATATATTTT
CDR3aa: CASSDGGSGNTIYF

d_gene: TRBD1
len: 16
j_gene: TRBJ1-2
v_gene: TRBV7-9
abundance: -
CDR3nt: TGTGCCAGCAGCTTTACCGACATCCAGGGGGCGGATGGCTACACCTTC
CDR3aa: CASSFTDIQGADGYTF

d_gene: TRBD1
len: 14
j_gene: TRBJ2-7
v_gene: TRBV5-1
abundance: few
CDR3nt: TGCGCCAGCAGCCCCAGGGACAGCTCCTACGAGCAGTACTTC
CDR3aa: CASSPRDSSYEQYF

d_gene: -
len: 13
j_gene: TRBJ2-2
v_gene: TRBV5-1
abundance: -
CDR3nt: TGCGCCAGCAACCTAAATCGGGGCGGGGAGCTGTTTTTT
CDR3aa: CASNLNRGGELFF

d_gene: TRBD1
len: 14
j_gene: TRBJ1-2
v_gene: TRBV5-1
abundance: -
CDR3nt: TGCGCCAGCAGTTTCGGACAGGGGGCGTATGGCTACACCTTC
CDR3aa: CASSFGQGAYGYTF